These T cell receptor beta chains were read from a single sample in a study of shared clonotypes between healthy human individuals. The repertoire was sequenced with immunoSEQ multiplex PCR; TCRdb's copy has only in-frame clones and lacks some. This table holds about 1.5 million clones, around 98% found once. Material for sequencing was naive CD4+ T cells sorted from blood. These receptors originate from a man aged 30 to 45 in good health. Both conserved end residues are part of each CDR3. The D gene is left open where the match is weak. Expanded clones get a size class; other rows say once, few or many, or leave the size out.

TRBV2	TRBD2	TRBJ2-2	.	TGTGCCAGCAGTGAACGGCTAGCGGGAGGGCCTAGCACCGGGGAGCTGTTTTTT	CASSERLAGGPSTGELFF
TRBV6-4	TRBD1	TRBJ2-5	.	TGTGCCAATCCCAGGGGGCGAGAGACCCAGTACTTC	CANPRGRETQYF
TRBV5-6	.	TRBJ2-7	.	TGTGCCAGCAGCTTGGAACACGAGCAGTACTTC	CASSLEHEQYF
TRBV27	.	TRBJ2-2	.	TGTGCCAGCAGCCTAAGGCTAGTAGGCACCGGGGAGCTGTTTTTT	CASSLRLVGTGELFF
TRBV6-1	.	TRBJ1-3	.	TGTGCCAGCAGTGAAGCGTCCTTAGGGACCACTTTCGGAAACACCATATATTTT	CASSEASLGTTFGNTIYF
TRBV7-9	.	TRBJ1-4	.	TGTGCCAGCAGCCCAAGGTGGTCCGATGAAAAACTGTTTTTT	CASSPRWSDEKLFF
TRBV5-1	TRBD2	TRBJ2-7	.	TGCGCCAGCAGCTTTGGGACCGGGAGGTCCTACGAGCAGTACTTC	CASSFGTGRSYEQYF
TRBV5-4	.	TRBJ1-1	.	TGTGCCAGCAGCCCGCGGGGGGATATCGCTGAAGCTTTCTTT	CASSPRGDIAEAFF
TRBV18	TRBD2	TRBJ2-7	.	TGTGCCAGCTCGCCCTTATCTAGCGGAGACTACGAGCAGTACTTC	CASSPLSSGDYEQYF
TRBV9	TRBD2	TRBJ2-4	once	TGTGCCAGCAGCGTTCTCACTAGCGGGAGACGGGTAGCCAAAAACATTCAGTACTTC	CASSVLTSGRRVAKNIQYF
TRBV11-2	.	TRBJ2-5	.	TGTGCCAGCAGACTGACAGGCGGCCAAGAGACCCAGTACTTC	CASRLTGGQETQYF
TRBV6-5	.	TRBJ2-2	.	TGTGCCAGCAGCAGGGTACACACCGGGGAGCTGTTTTTT	CASSRVHTGELFF
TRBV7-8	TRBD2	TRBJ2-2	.	TGTGCCAGCAGCTCTAGCGGGAGAGGTACCGGGGAGCTGTTTTTT	CASSSSGRGTGELFF
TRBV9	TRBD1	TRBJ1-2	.	TGTGCCAGCAAATCGGTTGGGACAGGGGTGAATGGCTACACCTTC	CASKSVGTGVNGYTF
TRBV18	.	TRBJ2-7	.	TGTGCCAGCGTTTCAGGACGGACCTCCTACGAGCAGTACTTC	CASVSGRTSYEQYF
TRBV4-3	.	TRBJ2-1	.	TGCGCCAGCAGCCAAGCTCGGGACTCCTACAATGAGCAGTTCTTC	CASSQARDSYNEQFF
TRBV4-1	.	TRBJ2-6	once	TGCGCCAGCAGCCAAGATGGTGCGGCTGGGGCCAACGTCCTGACTTTC	CASSQDGAAGANVLTF
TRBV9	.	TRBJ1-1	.	TGTGCCAGCAGCGTCACACCTCAGAACACTGAAGCTTTCTTT	CASSVTPQNTEAFF
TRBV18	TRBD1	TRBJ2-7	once	TGTGCCAGCTCACCACCCGGGGCAGGGGGCCTCTACGAGCAGTACTTC	CASSPPGAGGLYEQYF
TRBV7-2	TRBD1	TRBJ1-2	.	TGTGCCAGCAGCTTATCGACAGGGCTGACCTATGGCTACACCTTC	CASSLSTGLTYGYTF
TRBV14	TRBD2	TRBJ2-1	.	TGTGCCAGCAGCCAAGATCACCGGTTAGCGGGAGGGCTTCGGGCGGAGCAGTTCTTC	CASSQDHRLAGGLRAEQFF
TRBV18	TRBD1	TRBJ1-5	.	TGTGCCAGCTCACTAACTACAGGGGGCGGTCAGCCCCAGCATTTT	CASSLTTGGGQPQHF
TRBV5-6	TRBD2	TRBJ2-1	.	TGTGCCAGCAGCTATTCAGCGGGAGGTTTTGTTGAGCAGTTCTTC	CASSYSAGGFVEQFF
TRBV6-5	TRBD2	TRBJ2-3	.	TGTGCCAGCAGTACGGGACTAGCATTGGATACGCAGTATTTT	CASSTGLALDTQYF